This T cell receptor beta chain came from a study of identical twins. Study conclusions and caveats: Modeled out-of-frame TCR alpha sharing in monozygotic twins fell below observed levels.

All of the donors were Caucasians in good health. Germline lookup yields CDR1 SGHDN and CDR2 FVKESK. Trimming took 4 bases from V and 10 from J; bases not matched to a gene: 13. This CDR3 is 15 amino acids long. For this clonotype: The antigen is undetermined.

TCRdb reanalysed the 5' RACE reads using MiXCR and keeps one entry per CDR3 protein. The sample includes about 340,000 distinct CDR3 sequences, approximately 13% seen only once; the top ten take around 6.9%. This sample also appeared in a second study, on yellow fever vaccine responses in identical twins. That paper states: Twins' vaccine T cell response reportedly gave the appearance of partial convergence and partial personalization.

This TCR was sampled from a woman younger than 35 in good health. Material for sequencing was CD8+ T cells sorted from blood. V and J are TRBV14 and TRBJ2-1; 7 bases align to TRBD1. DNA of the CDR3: TGTGCCAGCAGCCCCCCGCCAGGGGGATCAGGAGAGCAGTTCTTC. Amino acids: CASSPPPGGSGEQFF.